Below, one T cell receptor (beta chain) is given with its context. Antigen: not known. In each case, RNA was isolated and then reverse transcribed into cDNA as the sequencing template. Produced via immunoSEQ multiplex PCR; TCRdb's table is partial and in-frame only. The table has 200,000 or so clones, roughly 64% seen once; the top ten hold roughly 5.8%. The sample originates from a study of CD8+ T cells in alopecia areata. Study-level information: A 6-month off-drug phase came after tofacitinib, which had lasted 6 to 18 months. Points from the study as a whole: Scalp lesions, especially in alopecia totalis/universalis, had higher clonality than normal scalp. Both scalp clonality and the expanded CD8+ clones among the top 100 showed a significant decrease with tofacitinib.

Germline CDR1 and CDR2: MNHEY and SMNVEV (reference sequence). V shed 6 bases, J shed 1 base, and the junction held 5 bases outside the gene matches. CDR3 length equals 15 residues. Treatment reported: oral pan-JAK inhibitor, 5-10 mg twice daily. Both peripheral blood and punch biopsies of lesional scalp skin were obtained from patients who had alopecia areata. The source is a human donor with alopecia areata. The specimen comprised CD4+ T cells sorted from blood, sampled at week 24, from a patient treated with tofacitinib. This chain joins TRBV27 and TRBJ2-2, with 7 positions matching TRBD2. CDR3 loop: CASRGGFRNTGELFF. The CDR3 DNA sequence: TGTGCCAGCAGGGGGGGGTTCCGGAACACCGGGGAGCTGTTTTTT.